A selection of T cell receptor beta chains follows, all from one sample in a study of control samples from healthy donors and cancer patients. Sequencing used immunoSEQ multiplex PCR; TCRdb keeps in-frame clones, though not all of them. This table holds some 130,000 clones, approximately 90% found once. Sequenced: blood. The receptors shown here come from a man aged 40-49 years in good health. The CDR3 runs from the conserved cysteine through the conserved F or W. A D gene is named only where the DNA matches it firmly. Some rows mark clone size as missing; the rest say once, few, many or name a class of expanded clone.

>-|-|TRBV5-4|TRBJ2-3
TGTGCCAGCAGCCGGGCGGGGGCTAGAGATACGCAGTATTTT
CASSRAGARDTQYF
>-|-|TRBV5-5|TRBJ1-1
TGTGCCAGCAGCCGGGTTCTAGGCACTGAAGCTTTCTTT
CASSRVLGTEAFF
>-|-|TRBV4-1|TRBJ2-3
TGCGCCAGCAGCCAAATTGGTGAAGATACGCAGTATTTT
CASSQIGEDTQYF
>TRBD2|-|TRBV11-3|TRBJ2-1
TGTGCCAGCAGCACCGGGGGGAGCTCCTACAATGAGCAGTTCTTC
CASSTGGSSYNEQFF
>TRBD2|-|TRBV2|TRBJ2-7
TGTGCCAGCAGAACTAGCGGGATATCCTACGAGCAGTACTTC
CASRTSGISYEQYF
>-|few|TRBV6-5|TRBJ1-1
TGTGCCAGCAAGGGGTGGGGGTACACTGAAGCTTTCTTT
CASKGWGYTEAFF
>TRBD1|-|TRBV9|TRBJ2-3
TGTGCCAGCAGCGTAGCCGGGACAGGGGGCACAGATACGCAGTATTTT
CASSVAGTGGTDTQYF
>-|-|TRBV5-4|TRBJ1-6
TGTGCCAGCAGCTCCCCGAGTGGGGCATCACCCCTCCACTTT
CASSSPSGASPLHF
>TRBD1|-|TRBV6-5|TRBJ1-2
TGTGCCAGCAGGGGGACAGCTTATGGCTACACCTTC
CASRGTAYGYTF
>-|-|TRBV7-9|TRBJ2-7
TGTGCCAGCAGCTTAGGGTCATACGAGCAGTACTTC
CASSLGSYEQYF
>-|-|TRBV11-2|TRBJ1-1
TGTGCCAGCAGCTTAGATCAAGGGAGGAACACTGAAGCTTTCTTT
CASSLDQGRNTEAFF
>-|-|TRBV7-3|TRBJ2-5
TGTGCCAGCAGCTTTCTGGGGGCTCCGGAGACCCAGTACTTC
CASSFLGAPETQYF
>-|-|TRBV30|TRBJ2-1
TGTGCCTGGCGCCGGGGGCTCTGGGACAATGAGCAGTTCTTC
CAWRRGLWDNEQFF
>TRBD2|-|TRBV29-1|TRBJ2-2
TGCAGCGGGAGGCTAGCGGGGACCGGGGAGCTGTTTTTT
CSGRLAGTGELFF
>-|-|TRBV5-1|TRBJ2-5
TGCGCCAGCAGCTTCGGGCAGGTCCAAGAGACCCAGTACTTC
CASSFGQVQETQYF
>-|-|TRBV3-1/TRBV3-2|TRBJ2-1
TGTGCCAGCAGCCAAGAGTTTAGAGACAATGAGCAGTTCTTC
CASSQEFRDNEQFF
>-|-|TRBV7-7|TRBJ2-2
TGTGCTAGCAGACCCCGGCAGGGGAACACCGGGGAGCTGTTTTTT
CASRPRQGNTGELFF
>-|-|TRBV27|TRBJ2-2
TGTGCCAGCAGTTTTAAAGACCCTAGGGGGACCGGGGAGCTGTTTTTT
CASSFKDPRGTGELFF
>TRBD2|once|TRBV5-4|TRBJ2-2
TGTGCCAGCAGCTTCAGGACTAGCCCCGGGGAGCTGTTTTTT
CASSFRTSPGELFF
>-|once|TRBV2|TRBJ2-7
TGTGCCAGCAGTGAATGGCAGGGAGTGGACGAGCAGTACTTC
CASSEWQGVDEQYF
>TRBD2|once|TRBV2|TRBJ2-5
TGTGCCAGCACATCTGTCGCGGGGGGAGGGGAGACCCAGTACTTC
CASTSVAGGGETQYF
>-|once|TRBV14|TRBJ2-7
TGTGCCAGCAGCCCCTGGGACTACGAGCAGTACTTC
CASSPWDYEQYF
>-|-|TRBV7-2|TRBJ1-5
TGTGCCAGCAGCTCGAACCGTCAGCCCCAGCATTTT
CASSSNRQPQHF
>-|-|TRBV12-3/TRBV12-4|TRBJ2-5
TGTGCCAGCAGGGCAGTGGGACGAGAGACCCAGTACTTC
CASRAVGRETQYF
>-|-|TRBV18|TRBJ2-3
TGTGCCAGCTCACCGGGGGCCGATGGGGATACGCAGTATTTT
CASSPGADGDTQYF
>TRBD1|-|TRBV6-1|TRBJ2-2
TGTGCCAGCAGTGAGACCTGGGGGACAGGGGTCACCGGGGAGCTGTTTTTT
CASSETWGTGVTGELFF
>-|-|TRBV30|TRBJ1-4
TGTGCCTGGAACAATGACATAACCGGGGAAAAACTGTTTTTT
CAWNNDITGEKLFF
>-|-|TRBV2|TRBJ2-1
TGTGCCAGCCAATACCGGGGAGGACCGAGGACCTACAATGAGCAGTTCTTC
CASQYRGGPRTYNEQFF
>-|-|TRBV10-3|TRBJ1-1
TGTGCCATCAGTGATAGCACACTGGGGACTGAAGCTTTCTTT
CAISDSTLGTEAFF
>-|-|TRBV2|TRBJ2-7
TGTGCCAGCGTTTTTGGGCTGACTACGATGCAGTACTTC
CASVFGLTTMQYF
>-|-|TRBV7-3|TRBJ2-5
TGTGCCAGCAGCCCGACCGGCGCGGCGGCCCAGTACTTC
CASSPTGAAAQYF